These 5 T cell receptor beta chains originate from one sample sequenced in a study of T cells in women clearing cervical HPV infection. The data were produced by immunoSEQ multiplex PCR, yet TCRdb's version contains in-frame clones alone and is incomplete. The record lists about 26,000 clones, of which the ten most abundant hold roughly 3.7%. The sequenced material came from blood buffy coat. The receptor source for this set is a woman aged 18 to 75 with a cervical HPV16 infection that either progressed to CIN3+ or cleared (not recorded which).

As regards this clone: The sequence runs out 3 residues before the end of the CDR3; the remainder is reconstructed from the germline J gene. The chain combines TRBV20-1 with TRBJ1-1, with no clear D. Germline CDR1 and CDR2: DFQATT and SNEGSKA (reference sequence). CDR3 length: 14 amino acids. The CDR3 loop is CSASPRQAPRSAFF. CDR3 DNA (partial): TGCAGTGCCTCCCCGAGGCAGGCTCCTCGTTCA.

The CDR3 spells CASSIGGTGVVYGYTF. The sequenced part of the CDR3 DNA is TGTGCCAGTAGTATTGGCGGGACAGGAGTAGTCTATGGC. The chain carries TRBV19 and TRBJ1-2; 8 bases map to TRBD1. The DNA ends 3 residues before the CDR3 does, and the rest of the CDR3 is filled in from the germline J gene. The CDR3 contains 16 residues. Germline values: CDR1 LNHDA, CDR2 SQIVND (reference sequence). V trimming: 3 bases; J trimming: 4 bases; junction bases outside the gene matches: 10.

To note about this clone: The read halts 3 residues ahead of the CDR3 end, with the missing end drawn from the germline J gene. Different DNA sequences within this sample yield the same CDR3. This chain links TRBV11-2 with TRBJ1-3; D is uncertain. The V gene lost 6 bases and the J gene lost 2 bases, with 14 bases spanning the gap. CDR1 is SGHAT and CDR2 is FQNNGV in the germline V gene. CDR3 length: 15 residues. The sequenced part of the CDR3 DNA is TGTGCCAGCAGAAAGCCCGGGGTGACTGGAAACACC. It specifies CASRKPGVTGNT. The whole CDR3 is CASRKPGVTGNTIYF. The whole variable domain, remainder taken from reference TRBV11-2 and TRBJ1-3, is EAGVAQSPRYKIIEKRQSVAFWCNPISGHATLYWYQQILGQGPKLLIQFQNNGVVDDSQLPKDRFSAERLKGVDSTLKIQPAKLEDSAVYLCASRKPGVTGNTIYFGEGSWLTVV.

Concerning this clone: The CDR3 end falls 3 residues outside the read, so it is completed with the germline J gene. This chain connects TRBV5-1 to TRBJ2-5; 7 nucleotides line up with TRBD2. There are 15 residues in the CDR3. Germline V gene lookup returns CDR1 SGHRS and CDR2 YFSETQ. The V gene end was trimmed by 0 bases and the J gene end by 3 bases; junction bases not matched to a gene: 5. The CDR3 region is CASSLGRGREETQYF. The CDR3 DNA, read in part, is TGCGCCAGCAGCTTGGGGCGGGGGAGAGAAGAGACC.

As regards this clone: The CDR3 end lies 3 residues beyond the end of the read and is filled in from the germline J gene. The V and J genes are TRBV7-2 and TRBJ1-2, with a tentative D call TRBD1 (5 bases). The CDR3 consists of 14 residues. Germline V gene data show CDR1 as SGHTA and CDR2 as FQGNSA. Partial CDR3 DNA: TGTGCCAGCAGCTTAGGTCTAGGGGAGGAAGGC. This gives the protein CASSLGLGEEG. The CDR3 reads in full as CASSLGLGEEGYTF.